Shown below are 20 T cell receptor beta chains from a single sample sequenced in a study of beta chain features in type 1 diabetes. Since all of the isolated RNA was reverse transcribed, expressed TCRB transcripts were what got sequenced. Clones were sequenced by immunoSEQ multiplex PCR, and TCRdb holds only the in-frame ones, with some missing. Of hundreds of thousands of clones in the sample, around 28% are singletons; the top ten hold 0.06% to 0.07%. Sequencing was done on a sample of naive CD4+ T cells from blood. The receptors derive from a man between 18 and 29 years old in good health.

This clone was seen a few times. The chain employs TRBV5-4 and TRBJ2-6, with 8 bases lining up with TRBD1. J lost 1 base, V lost 4 bases, and 10 bases had no gene match. Germline CDR1 reads SGHNT; CDR2 reads YYREEE (reference sequence). This CDR3 region has 18 residues. This chain's CDR3 is CASSPSTGERSGANVLTF. CDR3 bases: TGTGCCAGCAGCCCCTCGACAGGGGAAAGGTCTGGGGCCAACGTCCTGACTTTC.

This sequence joins TRBV7-2 and TRBJ1-2; tentative D call: TRBD1 (6 bases). V gave up 7 bases and J gave up 0 bases, with 9 bases separating them. CDR1 SGHTA and CDR2 FQGNSA come from the germline V gene. CDR3 length: 13 residues. This CDR3 reads CASTHRANYGYTF. The CDR3 bases are TGTGCCAGCACCCACAGGGCTAACTATGGCTACACCTTC.

The CDR3 region has the DNA TGCGCCAGCAGCCAAGACACAAACACAGATACGCAGTATTTT. The encoded protein is CASSQDTNTDTQYF. V and J are TRBV4-3 and TRBJ2-3; D not resolved. The CDR3 has 14 amino acids. CDR1 is LGHNA, CDR2 YSLEER, per germline. V lost 0 bases and J 2 bases, leaving 6 bases between the germline ends.

With regard to this clone: Other DNA sequences in this specimen translate into the identical CDR3. The V gene is TRBV25-1, the J gene TRBJ2-4; the D is unclear. Trimming removed 4 bases from V and 13 bases from J, with 14 bases in between. This CDR3 is built from 12 residues. Germline CDR1 reads MGHDK; CDR2 reads SYGVNS. This CDR3 reads CASSVVNSVQYF. The CDR3 nucleotides are TGTGCCAGCAGTGTAGTAAATTCTGTGCAGTACTTC.

There are a few counts of this clone. This chain uses TRBV11-1 with TRBJ1-1; no clear D. The CDR3 runs 11 residues. V lost 6 bases to trimming and J lost 7 bases, with 9 bases between them. Germline assignment: CDR1 SGHAT and CDR2 FQDESV (reference sequence). The CDR3 DNA reads TGTGCCAGCAGACGTCAGGTTGAAGCTTTCTTT. This codes for CASRRQVEAFF.

Concerning this clone itself: Other DNA sequences in the sample encode the same CDR3. V gene TRBV29-1 combines with J gene TRBJ2-1, with unresolved D. V gave up 4 bases and J gave up 3 bases, with 7 bases separating them. Germline CDR1 is SQVTM and CDR2 is ANQGSEA. There are 12 residues in the CDR3. The CDR3 loop is CSVAVSYNEQFF. The CDR3 bases are TGCAGCGTTGCCGTGAGCTACAATGAGCAGTTCTTC.

The chain recombines TRBV7-2 with TRBJ2-1; no firm D call. The V end lost 1 base, the J end lost 7 bases, and 14 bases lay between the germline ends. The CDR3 loop spans 15 amino acids. The V gene's germline CDR1 is SGHTA and CDR2 FQGNSA. The CDR3 spells CASSLDPAPTNEQFF. DNA of the CDR3: TGTGCCAGCAGCTTAGACCCAGCCCCAACGAATGAGCAGTTCTTC.

Written as DNA, the CDR3 is TGTGCCATCAGCGGGAGCGGGAGTAATATATACAATGAGCAGTTCTTC. Amino acid sequence: CAISGSGSNIYNEQFF. The chain has TRBV10-3 and TRBJ2-1, with TRBD2 matching 8 bases. CDR3 length: 16 residues. From germline, CDR1 is ENHRY and CDR2 SYGVKD. J lost 4 bases, V lost 6 bases, and 11 bases had no gene match.

The gene calls are TRBV29-1 and TRBJ2-7; D might be TRBD2 (6 bases). CDR3 length: 11 amino acids. Germline V gene sequence: CDR1 SQVTM, CDR2 ANQGSEA. Trimming took off 4 bases at V and 6 bases at J, with 10 bases between the two ends. The CDR3 loop reads CSVATGGEQYF. The CDR3 nucleotides read TGCAGCGTTGCTACCGGGGGCGAGCAGTACTTC.

The CDR3 nucleotides are TGTGCCAGCAGCCATCCCACAGGGGGCCGGAGTAAGAACATTCAGTACTTC. This translates into CASSHPTGGRSKNIQYF. J is TRBJ2-4 and V is TRBV4-2; 9 positions agree with TRBD1. This CDR3 spans 17 amino acids. Germline V gene lookup returns CDR1 LGHNA and CDR2 YNFKEQ. J was trimmed by 7 bases and V by 3 bases; bases with no gene match: 13.

The chain combines TRBV27 with TRBJ2-7; D is unclear. This CDR3 has 14 residues. V shed 3 bases and J shed 2 bases, with 11 bases lying between them. Germline CDR1 and CDR2: MNHEY and SMNVEV (reference sequence). The chain's CDR3 is CASSFMGRTYEQYF. Here the CDR3 DNA reads TGTGCCAGCAGTTTTATGGGCAGAACCTACGAGCAGTACTTC.

The chain joins TRBV30 to TRBJ2-2, with D possibly being TRBD1 (6 bases). CDR1 is GTSNPN and CDR2 is SVGIG in the germline V gene (reference sequence). CDR3 length: 13 residues. The germline V and J ends were trimmed by 0 bases and 5 bases, with 7 bases remaining between them. The CDR3 protein is CAWSVTGTGELFF. CDR3 coding DNA: TGTGCCTGGAGTGTAACAGGGACCGGGGAGCTGTTTTTT.

This clone was observed a handful of times. The chain has TRBV10-3 and TRBJ1-1; D call uncertain. Trimming removed 4 bases at V and 11 bases at J, with 17 bases between. The CDR3 runs 13 residues. Germline CDR1 reads ENHRY; CDR2 reads SYGVKD. In nucleotides, the CDR3 is TGTGCCATCAGTGCCCCCGGCCTGAGCGGGGCTTTCTTT. It codes for CAISAPGLSGAFF.

This clone occurred a few times. V gene TRBV30 combines with J gene TRBJ2-1; D is uncertain. This CDR3 is built from 10 residues. V lost 6 bases to trimming and J lost 7 bases, with 7 bases between them. Germline V gives CDR1 GTSNPN, CDR2 SVGIG (reference sequence). This CDR3 reads CACGRNEQFF. The CDR3 DNA is TGTGCCTGCGGCCGAAATGAGCAGTTCTTC.

The chain has TRBV4-3 and TRBJ2-1; D uncertain. The germline CDR1 and CDR2 sequences are LGHNA and YSLEER. Trimming cost V 0 bases and J 7 bases, with 13 bases left between them. This CDR3 is 15 amino acids long. Here the CDR3 reads CASSQDDFWANEQFF. In DNA, the CDR3 is TGCGCCAGCAGCCAAGATGATTTTTGGGCGAATGAGCAGTTCTTC.

This chain uses TRBV6-1 with TRBJ2-7; D gene ambiguous. The CDR3 has 13 residues. CDR1 and CDR2 (germline): MNHNS, SASEGT. Trimming removed 7 bases from V and 0 bases from J, with 10 bases in between. CDR3 region: CASKWESSYEQYF. The CDR3 nucleotides read TGTGCCAGCAAATGGGAAAGCTCCTACGAGCAGTACTTC.

The chain joins TRBV29-1 to TRBJ2-1; 9 bases map to TRBD2. The CDR3 has 14 amino acids. The junction had 7 bases not matched to a gene; V was cut back by 2 bases and J by 8 bases. Looked up from germline, CDR1 is SQVTM and CDR2 is ANQGSEA. The CDR3 DNA is TGCAGCGTTGAATCGGGTAGCGGGAGCTATGAGCAGTTCTTC. It specifies CSVESGSGSYEQFF.

The chain couples TRBV10-3 to TRBJ2-3, with TRBD1 identical over 8 bases. CDR1 and CDR2 from the germline V gene are ENHRY and SYGVKD. This CDR3 spans 14 amino acids. With V trimmed by 10 bases and J by 2 bases, 8 bases remained unmatched. CDR3 sequence (DNA): TGTGCCAGTGCGGACAGGGTGCCCACAGATACGCAGTATTTT. It encodes CASADRVPTDTQYF.

Only one count was recorded for this clone. V usage is TRBV4-3 and J usage is TRBJ2-3, with D uncertain. The CDR3 contains 15 residues. V was trimmed by 1 base and J by 0 bases, leaving 8 bases between them. In germline, CDR1 is LGHNA, CDR2 YSLEER. The CDR3 DNA is TGCGCCAGCAGCCAAGGAAGGTGGAGCACAGATACGCAGTATTTT. Translated, it gives CASSQGRWSTDTQYF.

About this clone: One junction end does not reproduce the germline sequence, and a read error may be involved. The rearrangement joins TRBV29-1 to TRBJ2-3, with TRBD1 matching over 7 bases. CDR3 size: 12 residues. The V gene's germline CDR1 is SQVTM and CDR2 ANQGSEA. The CDR3 sequence is CSIDQGADTQYF. The CDR3 coding sequence is TGCAGCATTGACCAGGGGGCAGATACGCAGTATTTT.